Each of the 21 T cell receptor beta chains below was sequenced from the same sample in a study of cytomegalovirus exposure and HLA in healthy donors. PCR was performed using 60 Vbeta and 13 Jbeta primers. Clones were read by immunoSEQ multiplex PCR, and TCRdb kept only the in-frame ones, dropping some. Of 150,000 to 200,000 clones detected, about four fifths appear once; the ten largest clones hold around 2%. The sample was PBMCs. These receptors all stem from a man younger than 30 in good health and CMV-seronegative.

CDR3 region: CASSQDQGRNTEAFF. The DNA of the CDR3 is TGTGCCAGCAGCCAAGATCAGGGCCGGAACACTGAAGCTTTCTTT. This chain uses TRBV4-2 with TRBJ1-1; maybe TRBD1 (5 bases). Germline-derived CDR1 and CDR2 are LGHNA and YNFKEQ. Trimming cost V 0 bases and J 1 base, with 9 bases left between them. The CDR3 runs 15 residues.

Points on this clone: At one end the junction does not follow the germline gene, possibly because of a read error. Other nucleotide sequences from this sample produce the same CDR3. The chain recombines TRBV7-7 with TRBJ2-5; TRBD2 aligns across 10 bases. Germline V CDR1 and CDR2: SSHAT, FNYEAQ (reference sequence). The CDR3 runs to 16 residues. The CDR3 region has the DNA TGTGCTAGCAGCTTAGGGCTAGCGGGGGCCCAAGAGACCCAGTACTTC. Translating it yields CASSLGLAGAQETQYF.

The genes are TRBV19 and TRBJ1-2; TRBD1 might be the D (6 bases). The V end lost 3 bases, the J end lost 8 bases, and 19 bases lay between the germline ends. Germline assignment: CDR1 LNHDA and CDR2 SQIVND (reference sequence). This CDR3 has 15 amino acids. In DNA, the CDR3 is TGTGCCAGTAGTATCACAGGGATAGGGCTATGGGGCTACACCTTC. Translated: CASSITGIGLWGYTF.

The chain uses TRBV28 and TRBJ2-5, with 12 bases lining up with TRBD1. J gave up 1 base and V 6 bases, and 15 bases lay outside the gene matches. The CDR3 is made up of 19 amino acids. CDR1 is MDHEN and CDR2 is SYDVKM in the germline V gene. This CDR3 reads CASSSPPGQGASSQETQYF. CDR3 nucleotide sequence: TGTGCCAGCAGCTCCCCTCCGGGACAGGGGGCTTCGAGCCAAGAGACCCAGTACTTC.

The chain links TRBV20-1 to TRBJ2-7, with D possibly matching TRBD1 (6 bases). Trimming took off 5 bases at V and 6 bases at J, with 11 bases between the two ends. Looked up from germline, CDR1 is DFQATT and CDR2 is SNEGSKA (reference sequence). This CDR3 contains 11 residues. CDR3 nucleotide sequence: TGCAGTGCTCAAAGGGGGAGCGAGCAGTACTTC. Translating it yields CSAQRGSEQYF.

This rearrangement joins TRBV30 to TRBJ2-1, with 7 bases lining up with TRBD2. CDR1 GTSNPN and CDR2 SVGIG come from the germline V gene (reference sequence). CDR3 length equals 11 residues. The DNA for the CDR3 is TGTGCTAAGAGGGAGGGAAATGAGCAGTTCTTC. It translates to CAKREGNEQFF.

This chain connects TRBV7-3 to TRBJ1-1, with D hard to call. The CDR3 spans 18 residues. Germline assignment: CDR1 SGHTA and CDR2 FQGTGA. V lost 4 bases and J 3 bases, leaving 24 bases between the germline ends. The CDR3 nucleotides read TGTGCCAGCAGCTCCCGGCCGGGAGGATGGGCTTCGGACACTGAAGCTTTCTTT. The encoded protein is CASSSRPGGWASDTEAFF.

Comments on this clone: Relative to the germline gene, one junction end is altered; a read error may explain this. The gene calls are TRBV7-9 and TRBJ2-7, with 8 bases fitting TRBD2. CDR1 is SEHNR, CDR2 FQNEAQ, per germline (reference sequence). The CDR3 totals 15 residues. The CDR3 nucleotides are TGTTCCAGCACTCGGGGGGGACTGAGCTCCTACGAGCAGTACTTC. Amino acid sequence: CSSTRGGLSSYEQYF.

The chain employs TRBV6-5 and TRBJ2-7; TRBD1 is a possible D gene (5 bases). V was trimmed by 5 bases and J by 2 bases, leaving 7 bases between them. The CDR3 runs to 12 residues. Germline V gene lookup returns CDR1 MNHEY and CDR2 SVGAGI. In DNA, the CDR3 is TGTGCCAGCAGTGGGGCGGCCTACGAGCAGTACTTC. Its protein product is CASSGAAYEQYF.

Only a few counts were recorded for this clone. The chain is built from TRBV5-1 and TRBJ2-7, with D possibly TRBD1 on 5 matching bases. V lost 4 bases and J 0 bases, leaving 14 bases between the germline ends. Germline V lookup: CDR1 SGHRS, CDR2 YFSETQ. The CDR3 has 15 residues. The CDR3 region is CASSPGHSSSYEQYF. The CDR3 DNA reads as TGCGCCAGCAGCCCCGGACATTCTAGCTCCTACGAGCAGTACTTC.

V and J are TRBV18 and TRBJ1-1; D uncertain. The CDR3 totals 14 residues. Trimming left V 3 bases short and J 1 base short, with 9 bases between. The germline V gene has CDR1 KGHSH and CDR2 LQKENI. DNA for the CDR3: TGTGCCAGCTCACCGGAGCAGAAGAACACTGAAGCTTTCTTT. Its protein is CASSPEQKNTEAFF.

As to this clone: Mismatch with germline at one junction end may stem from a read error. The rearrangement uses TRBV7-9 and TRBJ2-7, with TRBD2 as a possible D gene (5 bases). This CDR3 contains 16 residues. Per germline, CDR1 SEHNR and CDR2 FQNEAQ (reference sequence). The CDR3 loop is CSSSSRGSFRGYEQYF. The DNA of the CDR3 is TGTTCCAGCAGCTCCCGAGGGAGTTTCCGGGGTTACGAGCAGTACTTC. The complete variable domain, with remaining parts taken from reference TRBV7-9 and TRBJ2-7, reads DTGVSQNPRHKITKRGQNVTFRCDPISEHNRLYWYRQTLGQGPEFLTYFQNEAQLEKSRLLSDRFSAERPKGSFSTLEIQRTEQGDSAMYLCSSSSRGSFRGYEQYFGPGTRLTVT.

The CDR3 spells CASSLAGQGNYGYTF. The CDR3 DNA reads TGCGCCAGCAGCTTGGCGGGACAGGGGAACTATGGCTACACCTTC. The chain employs TRBV5-1 and TRBJ1-2; TRBD1 agrees at 10 bases. V shed 0 bases, J shed 2 bases, and the junction held 1 base outside the gene matches. Germline V gene data show CDR1 as SGHRS and CDR2 as YFSETQ. CDR3 size: 15 residues.

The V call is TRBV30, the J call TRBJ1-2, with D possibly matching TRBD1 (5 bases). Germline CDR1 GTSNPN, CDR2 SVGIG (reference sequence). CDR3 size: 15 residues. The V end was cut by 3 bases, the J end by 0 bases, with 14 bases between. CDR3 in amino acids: CAWRTGLTPNYGYTF. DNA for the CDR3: TGTGCCTGGAGAACAGGACTAACCCCTAACTATGGCTACACCTTC.

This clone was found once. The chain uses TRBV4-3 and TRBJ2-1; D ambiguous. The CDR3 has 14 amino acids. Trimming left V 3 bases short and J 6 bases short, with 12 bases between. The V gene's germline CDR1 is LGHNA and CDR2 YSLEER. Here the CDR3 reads CASSHPGQINEQFF. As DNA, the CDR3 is TGCGCCAGCAGCCACCCTGGGCAGATCAATGAGCAGTTCTTC.

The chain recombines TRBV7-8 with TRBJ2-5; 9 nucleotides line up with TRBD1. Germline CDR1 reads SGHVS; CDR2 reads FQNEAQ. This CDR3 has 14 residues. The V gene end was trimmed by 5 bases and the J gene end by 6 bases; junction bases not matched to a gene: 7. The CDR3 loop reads CASSLGQGRKTQYF. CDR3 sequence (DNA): TGTGCCAGCAGCCTGGGACAGGGTCGGAAGACCCAGTACTTC. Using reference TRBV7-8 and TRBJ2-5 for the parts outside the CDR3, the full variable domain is GAGVSQSPRYKVAKRGQDVALRCDPISGHVSLFWYQQALGQGPEFLTYFQNEAQLDKSGLPSDRFFAERPEGSVSTLKIQRTQQEDSAVYLCASSLGQGRKTQYFGPGTRLLVL.

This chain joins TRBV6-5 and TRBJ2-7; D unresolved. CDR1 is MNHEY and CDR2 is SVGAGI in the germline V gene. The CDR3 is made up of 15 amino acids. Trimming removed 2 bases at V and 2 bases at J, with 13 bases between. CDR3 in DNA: TGTGCCAGCAGTTACCGCAGCGCCTTAACCTACGAGCAGTACTTC. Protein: CASSYRSALTYEQYF.

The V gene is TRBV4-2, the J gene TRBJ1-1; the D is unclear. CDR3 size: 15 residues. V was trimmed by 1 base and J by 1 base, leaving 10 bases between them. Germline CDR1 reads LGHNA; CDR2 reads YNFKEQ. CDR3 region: CASSQGITANTEAFF. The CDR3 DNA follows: TGTGCCAGCAGCCAAGGTATAACAGCGAACACTGAAGCTTTCTTT.

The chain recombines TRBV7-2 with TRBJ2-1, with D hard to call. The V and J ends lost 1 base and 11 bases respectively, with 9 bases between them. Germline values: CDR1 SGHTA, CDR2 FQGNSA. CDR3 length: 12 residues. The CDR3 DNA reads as TGTGCCAGCAGCTTAGATTCGAGGCAGCAGTTCTTC. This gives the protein CASSLDSRQQFF.

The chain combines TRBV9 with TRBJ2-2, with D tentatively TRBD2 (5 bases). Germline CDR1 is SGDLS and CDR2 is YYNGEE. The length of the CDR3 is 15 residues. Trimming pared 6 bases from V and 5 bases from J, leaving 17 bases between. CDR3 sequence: CASNKAASRTGELFF. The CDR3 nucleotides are TGTGCCAGCAACAAAGCGGCCAGTAGGACCGGGGAGCTGTTTTTT.

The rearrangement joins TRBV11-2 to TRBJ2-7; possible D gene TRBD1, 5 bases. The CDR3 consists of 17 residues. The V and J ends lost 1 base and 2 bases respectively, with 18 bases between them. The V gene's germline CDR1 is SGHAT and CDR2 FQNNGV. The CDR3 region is CASSLGGYGRVTYEQYF. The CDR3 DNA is TGTGCCAGCAGCTTAGGGGGTTATGGCAGGGTCACCTACGAGCAGTACTTC.